This is a list of T cell receptor beta chains from one sample in a study of blood T cell repertoires in COVID-19. Measured with immunoSEQ multiplex PCR; TCRdb has only the in-frame clones, and not every one. Among approximately 200,000 clones listed, approximately 80% were seen once. The sequencing sample was made of peripheral blood. Source of these receptors: a human donor with acute or convalescent COVID-19. The donor label of this sample is uncertain. CDR3s include the opening cysteine and the closing phenylalanine or tryptophan. A D gene is named only where the DNA matches it firmly. Some rows mark clone size as missing; the rest say once, few, many or name a class of expanded clone.

j_gene	d_gene	v_gene	abundance	len	CDR3nt	CDR3aa
TRBJ1-1	TRBD1	TRBV5-1	NA	14	TGCGCCAGCAGCGGAGCTAGACAGGGGACTGAAGCTTTCTTT	CASSGARQGTEAFF
TRBJ1-6	NA	TRBV12-5	NA	15	TGTGCTAGTGGTTCCCGGGGGATGACAAATTCACCCCTCCACTTT	CASGSRGMTNSPLHF
TRBJ1-1	NA	TRBV27	NA	15	TGTGCCAGCAGTATCCGGGACACTTTACGCACTGAAGCTTTCTTT	CASSIRDTLRTEAFF
TRBJ1-5	NA	TRBV19	NA	16	TGTGCCAGTACCCCGGGGGGGGTGGTAGGCAATCAGCCCCAGCATTTT	CASTPGGVVGNQPQHF
TRBJ1-1	NA	TRBV7-5	few	14	TGTGTCAGAAGCTTAGAGGGGCGCCACACTGAAGCTTTCTTT	CVRSLEGRHTEAFF
TRBJ2-3	TRBD2	TRBV4-2	NA	13	TGTGCCAGCGGGGGACTAGCGGCAGATACGCAGTATTTT	CASGGLAADTQYF
TRBJ1-1	NA	TRBV11-2	NA	13	TGTGCCAGCAGCATACAGGGTGGGGCTGAAGCTTTCTTT	CASSIQGGAEAFF
TRBJ2-5	NA	TRBV5-1	NA	16	TGCGCCAGCAGCTCGGGCGGTTTTGGGGCTGGGGAGACCCAGTACTTC	CASSSGGFGAGETQYF
TRBJ1-2	TRBD1	TRBV27	NA	13	TGTGCCAGCAGTTTACTGACAGGGAATGGCTACACCTTC	CASSLLTGNGYTF
TRBJ1-4	NA	TRBV5-1	NA	15	TGCGCCAGCAGTGCGGGGGATGCAACTAATGAAAAACTGTTTTTT	CASSAGDATNEKLFF
TRBJ2-1	TRBD2	TRBV6-5	NA	15	TGTGCCAGCAGTTACGGAAGCGGGAGATCGTATGAGCAGTTCTTC	CASSYGSGRSYEQFF
TRBJ1-1	TRBD1	TRBV5-5	NA	13	TGTGCCAGCAGCTTGCCCGGACAGGTTAGGGCTTTCTTT	CASSLPGQVRAFF
TRBJ2-7	NA	TRBV19	NA	14	TGTGCCAGTAGTATCAGGCGGGACTCCTACGAGCAGTACTTC	CASSIRRDSYEQYF
TRBJ1-2	NA	TRBV18	NA	16	TGTGCCAGCTCACCCCCGTCGCGGGCGGTGGACTATGGCTACACCTTC	CASSPPSRAVDYGYTF
TRBJ1-2	TRBD1	TRBV7-9	few	14	TGTGCCAGCAGCCGAGGGGGCGTGATCGATGGCTACACCTTC	CASSRGGVIDGYTF
TRBJ2-7	TRBD2	TRBV5-4	NA	15	TGTGCCAGCAGCTCCCCTAGCGGGAGCCCCTACGAGCAGTACTTC	CASSSPSGSPYEQYF
TRBJ1-1	NA	TRBV7-9	few	12	TGTGCCAGCAGCTTAGGTGGAGCTGAAGCTTTCTTT	CASSLGGAEAFF